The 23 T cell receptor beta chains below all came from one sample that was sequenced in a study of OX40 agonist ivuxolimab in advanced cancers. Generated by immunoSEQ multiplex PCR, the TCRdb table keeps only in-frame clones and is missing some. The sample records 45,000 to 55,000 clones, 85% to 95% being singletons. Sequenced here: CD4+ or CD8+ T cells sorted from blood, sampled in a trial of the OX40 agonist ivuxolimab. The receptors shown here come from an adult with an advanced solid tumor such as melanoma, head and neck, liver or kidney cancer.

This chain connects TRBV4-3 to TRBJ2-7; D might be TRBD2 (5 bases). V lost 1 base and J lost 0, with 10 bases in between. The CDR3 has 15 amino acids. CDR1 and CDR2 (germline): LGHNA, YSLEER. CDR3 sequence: CASSQGTQSSYEQYF. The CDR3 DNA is TGCGCCAGCAGCCAAGGGACTCAAAGCTCCTACGAGCAGTACTTC.

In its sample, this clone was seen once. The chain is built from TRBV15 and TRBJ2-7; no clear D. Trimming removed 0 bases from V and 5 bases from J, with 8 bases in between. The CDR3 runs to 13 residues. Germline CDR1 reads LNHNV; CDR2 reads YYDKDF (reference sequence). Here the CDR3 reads CATSRDRLDEQYF. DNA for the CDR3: TGTGCCACCAGCAGAGATCGGTTGGACGAGCAGTACTTC.

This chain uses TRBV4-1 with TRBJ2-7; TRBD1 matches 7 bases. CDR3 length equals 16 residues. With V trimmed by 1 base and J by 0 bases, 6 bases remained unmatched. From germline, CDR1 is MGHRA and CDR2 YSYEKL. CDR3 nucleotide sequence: TGCGCCAGCAGCCAAGTTGGCAGGGGGTCCTCCTACGAGCAGTACTTC. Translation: CASSQVGRGSSYEQYF.

This CDR3 is CASSYSLGPHNEQFF. DNA for the CDR3: TGTGCCAGCAGTTACTCGCTAGGACCGCACAATGAGCAGTTCTTC. This chain joins TRBV6-5 and TRBJ2-1; D is ambiguous. The CDR3 runs to 15 residues. V shed 0 bases and J shed 5 bases, with 11 bases lying between them. Germline V CDR1 and CDR2: MNHEY, SVGAGI.

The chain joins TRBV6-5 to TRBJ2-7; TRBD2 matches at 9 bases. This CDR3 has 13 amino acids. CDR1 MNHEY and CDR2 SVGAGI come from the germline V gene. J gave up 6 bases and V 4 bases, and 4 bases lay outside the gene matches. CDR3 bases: TGTGCCAGCAGTTTAGCGGGAGCCGGCGAGCAGTACTTC. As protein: CASSLAGAGEQYF.

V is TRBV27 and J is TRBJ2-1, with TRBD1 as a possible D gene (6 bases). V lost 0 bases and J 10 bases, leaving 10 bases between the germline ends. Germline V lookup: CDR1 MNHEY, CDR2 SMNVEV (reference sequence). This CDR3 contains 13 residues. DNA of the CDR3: TGTGCCAGCAGTTTATCCAGGGGTTTGGAGCAGTTCTTC. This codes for CASSLSRGLEQFF.

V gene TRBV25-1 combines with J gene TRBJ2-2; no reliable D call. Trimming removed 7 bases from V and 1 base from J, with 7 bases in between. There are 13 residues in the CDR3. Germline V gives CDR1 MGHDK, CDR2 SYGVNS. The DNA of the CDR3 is TGTGCCAGCACCCCTATGAACACCGGGGAGCTGTTTTTT. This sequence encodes CASTPMNTGELFF.

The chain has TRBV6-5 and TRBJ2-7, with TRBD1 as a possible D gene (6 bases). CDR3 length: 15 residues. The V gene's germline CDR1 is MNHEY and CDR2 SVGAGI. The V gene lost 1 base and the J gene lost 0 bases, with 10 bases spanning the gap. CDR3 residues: CASSYYGQFSYEQYF. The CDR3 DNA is TGTGCCAGCAGTTACTACGGACAGTTCTCCTACGAGCAGTACTTC.

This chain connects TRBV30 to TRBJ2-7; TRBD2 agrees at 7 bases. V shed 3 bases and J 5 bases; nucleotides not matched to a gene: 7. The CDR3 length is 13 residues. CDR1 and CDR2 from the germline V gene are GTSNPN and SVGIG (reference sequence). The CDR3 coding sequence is TGTGCCTGGAGCTCAGCCCGGGGGGACGAGCAGTACTTC. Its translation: CAWSSARGDEQYF.

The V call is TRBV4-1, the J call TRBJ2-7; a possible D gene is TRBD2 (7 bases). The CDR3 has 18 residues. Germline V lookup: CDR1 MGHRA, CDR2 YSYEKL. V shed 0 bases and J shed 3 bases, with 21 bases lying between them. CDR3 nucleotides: TGCGCCAGCAGCCAAGATAGGGGGGGTTCGGACGGCCTCTACGAGCAGTACTTC. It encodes CASSQDRGGSDGLYEQYF.

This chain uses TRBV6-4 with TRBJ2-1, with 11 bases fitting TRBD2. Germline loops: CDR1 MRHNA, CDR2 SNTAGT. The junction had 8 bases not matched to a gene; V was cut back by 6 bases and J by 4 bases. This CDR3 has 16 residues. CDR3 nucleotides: TGTGCCAGCAGCGCAACTGGGACTAGCGGATACAATGAGCAGTTCTTC. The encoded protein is CASSATGTSGYNEQFF.

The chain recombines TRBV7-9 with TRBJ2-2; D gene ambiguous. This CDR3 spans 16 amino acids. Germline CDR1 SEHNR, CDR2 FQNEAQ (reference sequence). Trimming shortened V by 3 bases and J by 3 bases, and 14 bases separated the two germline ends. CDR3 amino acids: CASSLGDRVDTGELFF. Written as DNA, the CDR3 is TGTGCCAGCAGCTTGGGTGATCGAGTGGACACCGGGGAGCTGTTTTTT. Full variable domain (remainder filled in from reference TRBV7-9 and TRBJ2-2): DTGVSQNPRHKITKRGQNVTFRCDPISEHNRLYWYRQTLGQGPEFLTYFQNEAQLEKSRLLSDRFSAERPKGSFSTLEIQRTEQGDSAMYLCASSLGDRVDTGELFFGEGSRLTVL.

CDR3 region: CASSASMTMGNEQFF. Here the CDR3 DNA reads TGTGCCAGCAGCGCCAGTATGACAATGGGGAATGAGCAGTTCTTC. This chain uses TRBV9 with TRBJ2-1; no clear D. V was cut by 3 bases and J by 7 bases, with 17 bases left in between. CDR3 length equals 15 residues. Per germline, CDR1 SGDLS and CDR2 YYNGEE.

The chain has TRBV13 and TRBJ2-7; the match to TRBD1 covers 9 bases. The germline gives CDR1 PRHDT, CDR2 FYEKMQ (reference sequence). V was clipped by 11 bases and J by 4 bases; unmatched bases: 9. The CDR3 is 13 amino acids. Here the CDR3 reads CAARDRVSYEQYF. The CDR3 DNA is TGTGCCGCACGGGACAGGGTTTCGTACGAGCAGTACTTC.

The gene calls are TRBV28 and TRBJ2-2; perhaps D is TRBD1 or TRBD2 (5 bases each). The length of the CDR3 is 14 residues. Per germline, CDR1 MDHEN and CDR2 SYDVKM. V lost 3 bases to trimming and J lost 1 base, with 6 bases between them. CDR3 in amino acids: CASSLGRNTGELFF. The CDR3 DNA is TGTGCCAGCAGTTTGGGACGGAACACCGGGGAGCTGTTTTTT.

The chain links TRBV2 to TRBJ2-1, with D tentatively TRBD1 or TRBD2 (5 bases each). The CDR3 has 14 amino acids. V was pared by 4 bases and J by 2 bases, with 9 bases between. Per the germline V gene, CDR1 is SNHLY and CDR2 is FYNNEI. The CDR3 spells CASSGTGPYNEQFF. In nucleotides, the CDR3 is TGTGCCAGCAGTGGGACGGGACCCTACAATGAGCAGTTCTTC. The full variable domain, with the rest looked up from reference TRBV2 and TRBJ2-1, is EPEVTQTPSHQVTQMGQEVILRCVPISNHLYFYWYRQILGQKVEFLVSFYNNEISEKSEIFDDQFSVERPDGSNFTLKIRSTKLEDSAMYFCASSGTGPYNEQFFGPGTRLTVL.

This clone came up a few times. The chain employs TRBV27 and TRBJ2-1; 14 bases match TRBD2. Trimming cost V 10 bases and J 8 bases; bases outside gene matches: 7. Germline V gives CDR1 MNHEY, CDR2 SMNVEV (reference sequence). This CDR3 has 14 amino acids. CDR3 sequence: CATRLAGGPDEQFF. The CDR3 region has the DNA TGTGCCACAAGACTAGCGGGAGGGCCGGATGAGCAGTTCTTC.

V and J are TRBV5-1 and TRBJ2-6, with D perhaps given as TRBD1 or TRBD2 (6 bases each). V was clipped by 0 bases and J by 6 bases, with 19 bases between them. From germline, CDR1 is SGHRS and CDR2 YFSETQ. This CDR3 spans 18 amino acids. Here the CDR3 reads CASSLVEGVYSEANVLTF. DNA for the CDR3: TGCGCCAGCAGCTTGGTGGAGGGGGTCTATTCCGAGGCCAACGTCCTGACTTTC.

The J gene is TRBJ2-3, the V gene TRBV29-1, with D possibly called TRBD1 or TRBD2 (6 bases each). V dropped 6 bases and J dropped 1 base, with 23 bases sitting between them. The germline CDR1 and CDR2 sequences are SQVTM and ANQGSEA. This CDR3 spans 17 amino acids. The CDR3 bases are TGCAGCGTCCGCGGGACATCAGGTAGCGAAGGCACAGATACGCAGTATTTT. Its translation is CSVRGTSGSEGTDTQYF.

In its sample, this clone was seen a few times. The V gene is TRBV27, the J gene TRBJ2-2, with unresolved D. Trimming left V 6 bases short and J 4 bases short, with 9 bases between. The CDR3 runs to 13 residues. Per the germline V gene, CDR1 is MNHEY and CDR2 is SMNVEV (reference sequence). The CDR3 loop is CASSLTFTGELFF. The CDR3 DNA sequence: TGTGCCAGCAGCCTGACATTCACCGGGGAGCTGTTTTTT.

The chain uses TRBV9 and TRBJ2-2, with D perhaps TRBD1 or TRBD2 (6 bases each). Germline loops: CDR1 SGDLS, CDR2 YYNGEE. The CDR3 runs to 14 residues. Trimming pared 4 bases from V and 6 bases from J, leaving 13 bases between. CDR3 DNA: TGTGCCAGCAGCCCGGCAGGGGAGGCCGGGGAGCTGTTTTTT. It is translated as CASSPAGEAGELFF.

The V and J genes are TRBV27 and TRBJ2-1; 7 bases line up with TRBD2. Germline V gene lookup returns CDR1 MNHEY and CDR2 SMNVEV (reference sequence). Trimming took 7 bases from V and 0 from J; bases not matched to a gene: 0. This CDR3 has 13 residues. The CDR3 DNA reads TGTGCCAGCACGGGAGGCTCCTACAATGAGCAGTTCTTC. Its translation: CASTGGSYNEQFF.

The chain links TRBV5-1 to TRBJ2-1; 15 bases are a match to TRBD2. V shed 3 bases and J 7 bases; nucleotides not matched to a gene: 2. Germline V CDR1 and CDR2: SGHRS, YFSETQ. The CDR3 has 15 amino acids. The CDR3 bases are TGCGCCAGCAGCTGGACTAGCGGGAGGGTTAATGAGCAGTTCTTC. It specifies CASSWTSGRVNEQFF.